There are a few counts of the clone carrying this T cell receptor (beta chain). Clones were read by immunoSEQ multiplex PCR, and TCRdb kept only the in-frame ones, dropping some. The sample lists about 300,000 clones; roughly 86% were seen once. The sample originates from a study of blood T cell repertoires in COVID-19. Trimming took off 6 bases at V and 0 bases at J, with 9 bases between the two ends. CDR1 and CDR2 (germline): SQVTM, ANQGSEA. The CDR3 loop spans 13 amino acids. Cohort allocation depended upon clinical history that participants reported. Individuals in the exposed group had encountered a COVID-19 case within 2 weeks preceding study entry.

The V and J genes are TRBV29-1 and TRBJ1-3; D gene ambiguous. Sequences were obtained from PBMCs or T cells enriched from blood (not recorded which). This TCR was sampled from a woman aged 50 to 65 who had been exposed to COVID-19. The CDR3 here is CSVQQSSGNTIYF. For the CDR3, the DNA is TGCAGCGTCCAACAGAGCTCTGGAAACACCATATATTTT.